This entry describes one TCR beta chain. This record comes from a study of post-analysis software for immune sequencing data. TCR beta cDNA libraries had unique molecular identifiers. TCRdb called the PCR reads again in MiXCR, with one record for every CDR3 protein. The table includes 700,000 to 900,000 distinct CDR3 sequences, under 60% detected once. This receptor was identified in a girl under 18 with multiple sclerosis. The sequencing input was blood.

The CDR3 here is CAISESTGTPSSYNEQFF. The CDR3 DNA follows: TGTGCCATCAGTGAGTCGACTGGAACCCCTAGCTCCTACAATGAGCAGTTCTTC. This chain connects TRBV10-3 to TRBJ2-1; D not certain. CDR3 length: 18 amino acids. CDR1 is ENHRY, CDR2 SYGVKD, per germline. V was trimmed by 0 bases and J by 0 bases, leaving 15 bases between them.